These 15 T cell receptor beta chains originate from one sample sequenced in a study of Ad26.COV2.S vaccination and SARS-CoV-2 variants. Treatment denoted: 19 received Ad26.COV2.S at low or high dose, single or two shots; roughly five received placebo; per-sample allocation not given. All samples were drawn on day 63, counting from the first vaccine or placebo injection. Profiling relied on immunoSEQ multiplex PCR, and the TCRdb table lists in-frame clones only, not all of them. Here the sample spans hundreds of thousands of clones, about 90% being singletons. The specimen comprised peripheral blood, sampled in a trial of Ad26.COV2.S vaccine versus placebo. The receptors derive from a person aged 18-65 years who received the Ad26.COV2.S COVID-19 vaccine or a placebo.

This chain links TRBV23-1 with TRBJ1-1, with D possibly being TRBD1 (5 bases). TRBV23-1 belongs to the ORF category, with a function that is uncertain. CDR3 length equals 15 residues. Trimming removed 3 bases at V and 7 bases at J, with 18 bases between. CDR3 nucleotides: TGCGCCAGCAGTCAGCACGGCCAAGGGGAGGATGAAGCTTTCTTT. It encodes CASSQHGQGEDEAFF.

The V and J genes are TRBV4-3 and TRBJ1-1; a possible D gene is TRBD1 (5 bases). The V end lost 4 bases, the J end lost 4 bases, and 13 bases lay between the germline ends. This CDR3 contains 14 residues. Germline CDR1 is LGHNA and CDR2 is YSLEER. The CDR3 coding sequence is TGCGCCAGCAGCCGGGGGGGATCGGGCACTGAAGCTTTCTTT. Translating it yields CASSRGGSGTEAFF.

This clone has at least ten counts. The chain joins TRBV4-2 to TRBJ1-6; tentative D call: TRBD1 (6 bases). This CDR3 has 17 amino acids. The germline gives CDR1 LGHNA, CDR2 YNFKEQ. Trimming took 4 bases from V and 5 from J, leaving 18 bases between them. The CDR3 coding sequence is TGTGCCAGCAGCCCTCCCGCCGGGGGGGCCGATAATTCACCCCTCCACTTT. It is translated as CASSPPAGGADNSPLHF.

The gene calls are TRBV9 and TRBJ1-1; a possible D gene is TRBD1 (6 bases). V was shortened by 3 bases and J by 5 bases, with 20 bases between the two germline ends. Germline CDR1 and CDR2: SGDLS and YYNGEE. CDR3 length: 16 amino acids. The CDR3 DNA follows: TGTGCCAGCAGCGCCAGCCGGTATAGGGGGAGGACTGAAGCTTTCTTT. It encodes CASSASRYRGRTEAFF.

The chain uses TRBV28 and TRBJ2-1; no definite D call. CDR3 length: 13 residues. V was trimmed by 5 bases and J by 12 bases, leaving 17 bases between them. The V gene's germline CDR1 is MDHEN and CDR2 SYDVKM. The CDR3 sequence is CASSSDPRMGQFF. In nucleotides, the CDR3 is TGTGCCAGCAGTAGTGATCCTCGCATGGGGCAGTTCTTC.

Here the CDR3 reads CASIPDRRNEKLFF. In nucleotides, the CDR3 is TGTGCCAGCATTCCCGACAGAAGAAATGAAAAACTGTTTTTT. The gene calls are TRBV2 and TRBJ1-4; D might be TRBD1 (5 bases). Per the germline V gene, CDR1 is SNHLY and CDR2 is FYNNEI. The CDR3 totals 14 residues. Trimming removed 7 bases from V and 5 bases from J, with 14 bases in between. Together with reference TRBV2 and TRBJ1-4, the CDR3 gives the full variable domain: EPEVTQTPSHQVTQMGQEVILRCVPISNHLYFYWYRQILGQKVEFLVSFYNNEISEKSEIFDDQFSVERPDGSNFTLKIRSTKLEDSAMYFCASIPDRRNEKLFFGSGTQLSVL.

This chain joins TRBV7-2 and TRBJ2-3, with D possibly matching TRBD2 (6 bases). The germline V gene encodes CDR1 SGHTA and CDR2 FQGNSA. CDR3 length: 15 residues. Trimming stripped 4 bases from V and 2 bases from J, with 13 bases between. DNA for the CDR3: TGTGCCAGCAGCTGGCGGGATAGCTTCACAGATACGCAGTATTTT. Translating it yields CASSWRDSFTDTQYF.

The CDR3 DNA follows: TGTGCCTGGCGACAGAACTACGAGCAGTACTTC. Its protein product is CAWRQNYEQYF. The gene calls are TRBV30 and TRBJ2-7, with a tentative D call TRBD1 (5 bases). CDR3 length: 11 amino acids. V was cut by 5 bases and J by 3 bases, with 8 bases left in between. Germline V lookup: CDR1 GTSNPN, CDR2 SVGIG (reference sequence).

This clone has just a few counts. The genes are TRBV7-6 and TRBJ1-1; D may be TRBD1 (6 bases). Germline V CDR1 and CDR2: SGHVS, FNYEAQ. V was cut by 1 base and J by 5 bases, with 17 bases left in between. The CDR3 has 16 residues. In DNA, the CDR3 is TGTGCCAGCAGCTTAGGATCCCCGGCAGGGGCTACTGAAGCTTTCTTT. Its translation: CASSLGSPAGATEAFF.

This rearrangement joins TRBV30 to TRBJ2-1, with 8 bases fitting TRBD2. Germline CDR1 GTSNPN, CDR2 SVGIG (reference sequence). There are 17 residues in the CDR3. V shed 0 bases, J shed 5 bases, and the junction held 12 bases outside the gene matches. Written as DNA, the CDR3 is TGTGCCTGGAGTGTACGTGTTCCGGGAGGGGTGAACAATGAGCAGTTCTTC. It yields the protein CAWSVRVPGGVNNEQFF.

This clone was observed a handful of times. The CDR3 sequence: CASSAEAKGNTEAFF. CDR3 nucleotide sequence: TGTGCCAGCAGTGCTGAGGCGAAGGGGAACACTGAAGCTTTCTTT. The chain employs TRBV2 and TRBJ1-1; the D is unclear. Trimming stripped 4 bases from V and 1 base from J, with 13 bases between. Germline-derived CDR1 and CDR2 are SNHLY and FYNNEI. CDR3 size: 15 residues.

CDR3 loop: CSVPGQGVYEQYF. CDR3 DNA sequence: TGCAGCGTCCCTGGACAGGGGGTCTACGAGCAGTACTTC. This chain links TRBV29-1 with TRBJ2-7, with TRBD1 identical over 10 bases. In germline, CDR1 is SQVTM, CDR2 ANQGSEA. V lost 6 bases and J lost 3; bases outside the gene matches: 5. The CDR3 covers 13 residues.

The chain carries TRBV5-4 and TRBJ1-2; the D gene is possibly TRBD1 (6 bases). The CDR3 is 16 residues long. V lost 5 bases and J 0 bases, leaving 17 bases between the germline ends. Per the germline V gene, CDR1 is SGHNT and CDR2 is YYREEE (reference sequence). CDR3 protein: CASRTVRDNPNYGYTF. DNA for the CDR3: TGTGCCAGCAGGACTGTACGGGACAACCCTAACTATGGCTACACCTTC. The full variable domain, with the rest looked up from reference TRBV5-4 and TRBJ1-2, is ETGVTQSPTHLIKTRGQQVTLRCSSQSGHNTVSWYQQALGQGPQFIFQYYREEENGRGNFPPRFSGLQFPNYSSELNVNALELDDSALYLCASRTVRDNPNYGYTFGSGTRLTVV.

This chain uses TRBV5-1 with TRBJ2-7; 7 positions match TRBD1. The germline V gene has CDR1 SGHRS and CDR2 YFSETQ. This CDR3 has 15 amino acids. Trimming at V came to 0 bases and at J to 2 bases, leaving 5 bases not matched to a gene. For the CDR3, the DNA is TGCGCCAGCAGCTTGGCCTCGGGACAGACCTACGAGCAGTACTTC. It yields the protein CASSLASGQTYEQYF.

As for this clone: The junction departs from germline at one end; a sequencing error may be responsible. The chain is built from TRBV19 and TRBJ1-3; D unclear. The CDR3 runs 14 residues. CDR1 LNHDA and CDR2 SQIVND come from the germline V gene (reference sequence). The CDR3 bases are TGTGCCAGTACCCCAGAGCACTCTGGAAGCACCATATATTTT. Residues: CASTPEHSGSTIYF.